The 10 T cell receptor beta chains in this list originate from one sample, sequenced in a study of regulatory T cells in long-lasting Graves disease. Specified time point: persistent/refractory GD, antithyroid drugs over 5 years with positive TRAb. Making the TCR library involved RNA that had been extracted from PBMCs. The TCR beta library used iRepertoire HTBI primers with Arm-PCR amplification of CDR3. A single record per CDR3 protein comes from TCRdb applying MiXCR to the multiplex PCR reads. Of over 650,000 distinct CDR3 sequences listed, around 30% were seen once; the top ten hold roughly 40%. Sequenced here: peripheral blood mononuclear cells (PBMCs), sampled when the disease was refractory, from a patient treated with antithyroid drugs. Receptors originate from a female donor with Graves disease.

This chain links TRBV6-2 or TRBV6-3 with TRBJ1-1; maybe TRBD1 (5 bases). CDR3 length: 16 amino acids. Germline V gene lookup returns CDR1 MNHEY and CDR2 SVGEGT. V lost 6 bases to trimming and J lost 4 bases, with 21 bases between them. CDR3 loop: CASSPLTGLGGTEAFF. CDR3 nucleotide sequence: TGTGCCAGCAGCCCCTTGACGGGCCTCGGGGGCACTGAAGCTTTCTTT.

This clonotype was seen a few times. The DNA for the CDR3 is TGTGCCAGCAGCCAAGGACCGACCCTCTCACCCCTCCACTTT. Translation gives CASSQGPTLSPLHF. The chain has TRBV3-1 and TRBJ1-6; D unclear. Germline CDR1 LGHDT, CDR2 YNNKEL (reference sequence). V was shortened by 1 base and J by 10 bases, with 11 bases between the two germline ends. The CDR3 totals 14 residues.

The chain has TRBV7-3 and TRBJ2-5; a possible D gene is TRBD2 (7 bases). Gene TRBJ2-7 matches the end of the DNA better, so the J call may be wrong. From germline, CDR1 is SGHTA and CDR2 FQGTGA. There are 17 residues in the CDR3. This CDR3 is CASSQWVGGLASYEQYF. For the CDR3, the DNA is TGTGCCAGCAGCCAATGGGTCGGGGGGCTGGCATCCTACGAGCAGTACTTC.

The table lists this clonotype with a few counts. V gene TRBV20-1 combines with J gene TRBJ1-1; 9 bases line up with TRBD1. The CDR3 consists of 16 residues. After removal of 1 base from V and 1 base from J, the junction contained 7 bases not matched to a gene. Germline CDR1 reads DFQATT; CDR2 reads SNEGSKA (reference sequence). The CDR3 is CSARVRTGEGNTEAFF. The CDR3 region has the DNA TGCAGTGCTAGAGTTCGGACAGGGGAGGGGAACACTGAAGCTTTCTTT.

This clonotype has at least ten counts. The gene calls are TRBV28 and TRBJ1-4; TRBD1 matches 7 bases. The CDR3 runs to 13 residues. V lost 7 bases and J lost 8; bases outside the gene matches: 7. CDR1 and CDR2 from the germline V gene are MDHEN and SYDVKM. CDR3 loop: CASISQGREKLFF. Here the CDR3 DNA reads TGTGCCAGCATCTCACAGGGGCGGGAAAAACTGTTTTTT.

Many counts were recorded for this clonotype. The chain uses TRBV2 and TRBJ1-2; a weak D match, TRBD1 (5 bases). The CDR3 loop spans 13 amino acids. The V end lost 3 bases, the J end lost 3 bases, and 8 bases lay between the germline ends. Germline CDR1 and CDR2: SNHLY and FYNNEI. The CDR3 DNA sequence: TGTGCCAGCAGTGATGGGGCGGACTATGGCTACACCTTC. Residues: CASSDGADYGYTF.

The chain links TRBV3-1 to TRBJ2-5; D is perhaps TRBD2 (6 bases). This CDR3 is 14 amino acids long. Germline assignment: CDR1 LGHDT and CDR2 YNNKEL (reference sequence). The ends were cut back, 1 base at V and 5 bases at J, with 11 bases in the middle. The CDR3 coding sequence is TGTGCCAGCAGCCAAGTTGGGAGGTGGGAGACCCAGTACTTC. Its translation: CASSQVGRWETQYF.

V and J are TRBV9 and TRBJ1-3, with TRBD1 matching over 7 bases. J lost 2 bases, V lost 4 bases, and 3 bases had no gene match. Germline V lookup: CDR1 SGDLS, CDR2 YYNGEE. The CDR3 covers 14 residues. CDR3 protein: CASSFDRAGNTIYF. CDR3 coding DNA: TGTGCCAGCAGCTTTGACAGGGCTGGAAACACCATATATTTT.

The sample holds many counts of this clonotype. The DNA of the CDR3 is TGTGCTAGTGGTTACGCCCAGACCTCCTATGGCTACACCTTC. This gives the protein CASGYAQTSYGYTF. V usage is TRBV12-5 and J usage is TRBJ1-2; D is undetermined. Germline V gives CDR1 LGHNT, CDR2 FRNRAP. Trimming took 4 bases from V and 4 from J, leaving 13 bases between them. The CDR3 has 14 amino acids.

The rearrangement joins TRBV10-3 to TRBJ1-1; TRBD1 might be the D (5 bases). The germline gives CDR1 ENHRY, CDR2 SYGVKD. The CDR3 consists of 14 residues. The V and J ends lost 0 bases and 6 bases respectively, with 11 bases between them. As DNA, the CDR3 is TGTGCCATCAGTGAGTCGAGAGGGGCAGCTGAAGCTTTCTTT. It codes for CAISESRGAAEAFF.